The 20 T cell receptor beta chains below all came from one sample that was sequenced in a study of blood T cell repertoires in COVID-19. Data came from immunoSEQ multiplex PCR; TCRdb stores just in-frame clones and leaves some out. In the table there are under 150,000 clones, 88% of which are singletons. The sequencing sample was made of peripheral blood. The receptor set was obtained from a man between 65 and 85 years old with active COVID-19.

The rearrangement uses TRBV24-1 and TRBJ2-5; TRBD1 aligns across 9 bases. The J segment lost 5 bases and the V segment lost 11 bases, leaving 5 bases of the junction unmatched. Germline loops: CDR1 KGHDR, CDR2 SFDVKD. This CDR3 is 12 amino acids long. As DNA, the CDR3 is TGTGCCATTTCGGGACAGGGTGAGACCCAGTACTTC. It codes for CAISGQGETQYF.

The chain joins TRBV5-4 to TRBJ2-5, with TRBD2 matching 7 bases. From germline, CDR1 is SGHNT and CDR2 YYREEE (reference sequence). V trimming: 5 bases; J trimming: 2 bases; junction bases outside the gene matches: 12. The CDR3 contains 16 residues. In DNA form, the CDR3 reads TGTGCCAGCAGTCCGCCGCCTAGCGGTTTGCAAGAGACCCAGTACTTC. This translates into CASSPPPSGLQETQYF.

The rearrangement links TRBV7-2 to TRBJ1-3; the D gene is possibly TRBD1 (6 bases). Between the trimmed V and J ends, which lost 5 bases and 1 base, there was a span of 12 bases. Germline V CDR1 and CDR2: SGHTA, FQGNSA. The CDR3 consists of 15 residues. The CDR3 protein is CASSLGQSSGNTIYF. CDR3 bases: TGTGCCAGCAGCCTGGGACAATCATCTGGAAACACCATATATTTT.

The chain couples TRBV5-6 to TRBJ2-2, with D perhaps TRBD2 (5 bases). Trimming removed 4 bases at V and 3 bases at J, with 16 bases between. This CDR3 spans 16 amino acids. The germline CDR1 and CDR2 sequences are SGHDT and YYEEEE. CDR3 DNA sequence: TGTGCCAGCAGCGTCCGCGTTACTAGATACACCGGGGAGCTGTTTTTT. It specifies CASSVRVTRYTGELFF.

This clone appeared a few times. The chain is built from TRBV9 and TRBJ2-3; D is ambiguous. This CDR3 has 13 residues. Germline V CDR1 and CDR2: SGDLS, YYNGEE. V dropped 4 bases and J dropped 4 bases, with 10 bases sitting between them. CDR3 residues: CASSFIVSDTQYF. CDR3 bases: TGTGCCAGCAGCTTTATAGTGTCAGATACGCAGTATTTT.

The CDR3 sequence is CATSETGILRETQYF. The CDR3 region has the DNA TGTGCCACCAGTGAAACGGGAATTTTGAGAGAGACCCAGTACTTC. V usage is TRBV24-1 and J usage is TRBJ2-5; the D gene is possibly TRBD2 (5 bases). Germline-derived CDR1 and CDR2 are KGHDR and SFDVKD. V gave up 4 bases and J gave up 4 bases, with 15 bases separating them. The CDR3 has 15 amino acids.

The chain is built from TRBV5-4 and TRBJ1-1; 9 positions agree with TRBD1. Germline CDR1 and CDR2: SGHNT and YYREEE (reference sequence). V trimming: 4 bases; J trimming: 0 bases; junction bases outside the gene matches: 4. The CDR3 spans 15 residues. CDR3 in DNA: TGTGCCAGCAGCCCCACAGGGGGCTTGAACACTGAAGCTTTCTTT. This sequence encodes CASSPTGGLNTEAFF.

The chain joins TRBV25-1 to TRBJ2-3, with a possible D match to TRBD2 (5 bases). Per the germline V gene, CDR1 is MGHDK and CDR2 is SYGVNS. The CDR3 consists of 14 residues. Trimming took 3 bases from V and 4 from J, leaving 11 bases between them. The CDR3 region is CASSERVGADTQYF. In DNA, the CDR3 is TGTGCCAGCAGTGAGCGGGTGGGAGCAGATACGCAGTATTTT.

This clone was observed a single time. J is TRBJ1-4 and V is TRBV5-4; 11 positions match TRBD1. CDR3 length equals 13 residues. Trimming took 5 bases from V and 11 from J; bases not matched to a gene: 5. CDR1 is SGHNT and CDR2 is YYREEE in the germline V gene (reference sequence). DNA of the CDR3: TGTGCCAGCAGGGGACAGGGGGGAGAGAAACTGTTTTTT. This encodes CASRGQGGEKLFF.

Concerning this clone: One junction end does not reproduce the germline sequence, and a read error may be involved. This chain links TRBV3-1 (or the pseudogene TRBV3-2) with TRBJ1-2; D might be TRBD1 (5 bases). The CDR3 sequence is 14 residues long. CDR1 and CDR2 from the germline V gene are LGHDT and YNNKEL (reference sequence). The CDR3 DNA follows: TGTGCCGGCAGCATATCCGGGACTGACCATGGCTACACCTTC. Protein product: CAGSISGTDHGYTF.

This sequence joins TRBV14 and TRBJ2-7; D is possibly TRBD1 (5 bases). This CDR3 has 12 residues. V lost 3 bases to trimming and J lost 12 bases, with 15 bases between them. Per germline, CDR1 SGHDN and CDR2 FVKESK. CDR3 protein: CASSQLTGPRYF. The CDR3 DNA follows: TGTGCCAGCAGCCAGCTAACAGGCCCCCGGTACTTC.

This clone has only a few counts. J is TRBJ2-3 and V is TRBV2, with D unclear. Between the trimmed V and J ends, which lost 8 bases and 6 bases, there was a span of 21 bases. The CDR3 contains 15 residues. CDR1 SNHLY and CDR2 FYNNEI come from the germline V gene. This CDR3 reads CASRKPGASRDTQYF. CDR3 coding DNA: TGTGCCAGCCGGAAGCCTGGAGCATCAAGGGATACGCAGTATTTT.

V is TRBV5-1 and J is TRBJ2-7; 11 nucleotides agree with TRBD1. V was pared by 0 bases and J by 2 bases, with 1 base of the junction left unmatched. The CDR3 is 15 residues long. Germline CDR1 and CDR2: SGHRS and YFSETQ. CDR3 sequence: CASSLEGQGAYEQYF. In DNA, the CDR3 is TGCGCCAGCAGCTTGGAGGGACAGGGGGCCTACGAGCAGTACTTC. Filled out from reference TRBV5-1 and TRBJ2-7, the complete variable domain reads KAGVTQTPRYLIKTRGQQVTLSCSPISGHRSVSWYQQTPGQGLQFLFEYFSETQRNKGNFPGRFSGRQFSNSRSEMNVSTLELGDSALYLCASSLEGQGAYEQYFGPGTRLTVT.

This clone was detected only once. CDR3 sequence: CASIPQGLAGPPYYNEQFF. CDR3 bases: TGCGCCAGCATCCCCCAAGGCCTAGCGGGCCCCCCCTATTACAATGAGCAGTTCTTC. The chain employs TRBV5-1 and TRBJ2-1; 8 nucleotides line up with TRBD2. Germline-derived CDR1 and CDR2 are SGHRS and YFSETQ. Trimming removed 6 bases from V and 4 bases from J; junction bases left unmatched: 21. CDR3 size: 19 residues.

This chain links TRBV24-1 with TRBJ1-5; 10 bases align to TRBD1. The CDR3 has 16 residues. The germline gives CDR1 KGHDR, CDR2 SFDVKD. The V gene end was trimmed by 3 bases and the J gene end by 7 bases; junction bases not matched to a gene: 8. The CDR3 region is CATSDETGGGSQPQHF. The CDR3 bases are TGTGCCACCAGTGATGAGACAGGGGGCGGCAGCCAGCCCCAGCATTTT.

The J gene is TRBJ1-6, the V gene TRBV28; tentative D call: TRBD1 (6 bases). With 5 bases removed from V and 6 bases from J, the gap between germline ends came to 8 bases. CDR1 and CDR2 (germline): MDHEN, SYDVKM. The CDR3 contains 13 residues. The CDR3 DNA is TGTGCCAGCAGTAGACAGGCTAATTCACCCCTCCACTTT. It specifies CASSRQANSPLHF.

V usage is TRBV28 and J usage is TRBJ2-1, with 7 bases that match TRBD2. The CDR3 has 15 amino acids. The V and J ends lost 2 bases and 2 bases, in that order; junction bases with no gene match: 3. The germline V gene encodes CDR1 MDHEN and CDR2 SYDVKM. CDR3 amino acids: CASSLGRAPYNEQFF. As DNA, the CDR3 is TGTGCCAGCAGTTTAGGGAGGGCCCCCTACAATGAGCAGTTCTTC. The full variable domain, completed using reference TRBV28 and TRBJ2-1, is DVKVTQSSRYLVKRTGEKVFLECVQDMDHENMFWYRQDPGLGLRLIYFSYDVKMKEKGDIPEGYSVSREKKERFSLILESASTNQTSMYLCASSLGRAPYNEQFFGPGTRLTVL.

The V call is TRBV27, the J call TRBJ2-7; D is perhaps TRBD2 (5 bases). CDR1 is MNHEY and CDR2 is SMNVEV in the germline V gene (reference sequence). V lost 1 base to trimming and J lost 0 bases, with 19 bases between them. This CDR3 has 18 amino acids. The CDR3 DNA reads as TGTGCCAGCAGTTTATACCCCCCGCCCCGGGCGGGCTCCTACGAGCAGTACTTC. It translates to CASSLYPPPRAGSYEQYF.

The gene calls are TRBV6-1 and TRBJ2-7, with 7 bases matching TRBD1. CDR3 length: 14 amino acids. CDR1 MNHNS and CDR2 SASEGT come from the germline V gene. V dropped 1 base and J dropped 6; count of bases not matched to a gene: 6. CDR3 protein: CASSEVDRVGEQYF. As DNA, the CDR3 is TGTGCCAGCAGTGAAGTCGACAGGGTCGGCGAGCAGTACTTC.

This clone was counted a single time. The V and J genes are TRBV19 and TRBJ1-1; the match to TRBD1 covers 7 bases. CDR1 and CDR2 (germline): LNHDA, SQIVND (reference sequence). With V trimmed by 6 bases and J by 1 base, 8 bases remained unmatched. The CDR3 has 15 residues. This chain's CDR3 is CASRPSGQRNTEAFF. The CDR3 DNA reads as TGTGCCAGTAGACCTTCGGGACAGCGGAACACTGAAGCTTTCTTT.